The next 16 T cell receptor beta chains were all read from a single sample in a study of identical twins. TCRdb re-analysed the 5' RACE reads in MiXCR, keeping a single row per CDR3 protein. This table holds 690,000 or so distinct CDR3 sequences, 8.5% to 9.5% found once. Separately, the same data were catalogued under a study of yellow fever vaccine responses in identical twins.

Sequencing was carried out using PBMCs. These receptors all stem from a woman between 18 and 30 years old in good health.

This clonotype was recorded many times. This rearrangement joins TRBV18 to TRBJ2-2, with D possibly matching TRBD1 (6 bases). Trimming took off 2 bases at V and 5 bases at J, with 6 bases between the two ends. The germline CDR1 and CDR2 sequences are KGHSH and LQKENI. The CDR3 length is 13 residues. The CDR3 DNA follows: TGTGCCAGCTCACCAGGACAGACCGGGGAGCTGTTTTTT. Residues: CASSPGQTGELFF.

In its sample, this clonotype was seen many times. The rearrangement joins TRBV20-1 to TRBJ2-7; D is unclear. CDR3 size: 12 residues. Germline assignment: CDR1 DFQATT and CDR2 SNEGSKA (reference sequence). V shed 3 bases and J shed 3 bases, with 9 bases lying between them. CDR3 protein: CSASLTNYEQYF. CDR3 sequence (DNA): TGCAGTGCTAGCCTTACCAACTACGAGCAGTACTTC.

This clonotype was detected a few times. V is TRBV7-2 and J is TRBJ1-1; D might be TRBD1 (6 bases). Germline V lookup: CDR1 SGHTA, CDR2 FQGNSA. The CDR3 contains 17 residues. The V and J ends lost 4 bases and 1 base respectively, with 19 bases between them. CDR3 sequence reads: CASSSNGGTKGNTEAFF. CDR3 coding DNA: TGTGCCAGCAGCTCTAACGGTGGGACAAAAGGGAACACTGAAGCTTTCTTT.

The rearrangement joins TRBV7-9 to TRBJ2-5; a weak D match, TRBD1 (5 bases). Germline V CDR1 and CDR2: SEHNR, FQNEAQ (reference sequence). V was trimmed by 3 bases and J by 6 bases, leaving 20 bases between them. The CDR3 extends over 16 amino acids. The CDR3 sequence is CASSLAGIGPGQTQYF. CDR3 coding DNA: TGTGCCAGCAGCTTGGCAGGGATCGGGCCGGGTCAGACCCAGTACTTC.

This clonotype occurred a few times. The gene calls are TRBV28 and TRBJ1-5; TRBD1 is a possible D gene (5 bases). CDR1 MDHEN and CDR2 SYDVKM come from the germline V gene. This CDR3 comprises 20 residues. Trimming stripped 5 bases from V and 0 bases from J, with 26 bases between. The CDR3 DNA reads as TGTGCCAGCAGTAAAATTTACTCCTGGGGGGGAACCTATAGCAATCAGCCCCAGCATTTT. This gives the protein CASSKIYSWGGTYSNQPQHF.

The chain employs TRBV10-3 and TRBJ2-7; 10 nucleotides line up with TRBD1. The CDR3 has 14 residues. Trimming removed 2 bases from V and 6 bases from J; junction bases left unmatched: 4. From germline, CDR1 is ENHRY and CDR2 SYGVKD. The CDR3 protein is CAISERRTGGEQYF. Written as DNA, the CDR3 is TGTGCCATCAGTGAGCGAAGGACAGGGGGCGAGCAGTACTTC.

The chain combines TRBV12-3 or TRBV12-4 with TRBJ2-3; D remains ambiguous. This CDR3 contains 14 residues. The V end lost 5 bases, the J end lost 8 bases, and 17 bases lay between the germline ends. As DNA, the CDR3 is TGTGCCAGCAGTCCGTTAAAGACCGGGTCTACGCAGTATTTT. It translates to CASSPLKTGSTQYF.

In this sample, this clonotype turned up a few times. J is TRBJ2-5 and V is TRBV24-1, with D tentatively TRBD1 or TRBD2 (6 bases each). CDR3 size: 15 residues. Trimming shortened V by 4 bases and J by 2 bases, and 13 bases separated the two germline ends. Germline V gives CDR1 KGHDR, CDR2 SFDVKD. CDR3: CATSDPRGGQETQYF. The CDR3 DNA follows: TGTGCCACCAGTGACCCTAGAGGGGGGCAAGAGACCCAGTACTTC.

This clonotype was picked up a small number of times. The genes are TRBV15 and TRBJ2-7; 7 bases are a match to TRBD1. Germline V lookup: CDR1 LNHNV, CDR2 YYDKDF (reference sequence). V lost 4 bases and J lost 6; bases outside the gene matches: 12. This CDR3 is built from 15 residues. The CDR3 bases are TGTGCCACCAGCACAAGACAGGGCTGGGATGGCGAGCAGTACTTC. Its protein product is CATSTRQGWDGEQYF.

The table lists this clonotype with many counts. The chain's CDR3 is CASSQEPSGSYEQYF. The CDR3 region has the DNA TGTGCCAGCAGCCAAGAACCTAGCGGATCGTACGAGCAGTACTTC. This sequence joins TRBV14 and TRBJ2-7, with 7 bases that match TRBD2. The CDR3 is 15 amino acids. Germline-derived CDR1 and CDR2 are SGHDN and FVKESK. Germline trimming cut 0 bases from V and 4 bases from J; bases unmatched to any gene: 6. Variable domain in full (rest from reference TRBV14 and TRBJ2-7): EAGVTQFPSHSVIEKGQTVTLRCDPISGHDNLYWYRRVMGKEIKFLLHFVKESKQDESGMPNNRFLAERTGGTYSTLKVQPAELEDSGVYFCASSQEPSGSYEQYFGPGTRLTVT.

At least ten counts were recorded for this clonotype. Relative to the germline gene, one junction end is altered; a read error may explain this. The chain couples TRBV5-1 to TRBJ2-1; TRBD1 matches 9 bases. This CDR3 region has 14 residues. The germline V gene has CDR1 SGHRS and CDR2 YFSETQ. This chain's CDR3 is CASSPGTGYNEQFF. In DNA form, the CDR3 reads TGTGCCAGCAGCCCCGGGACAGGGTACAATGAGCAGTTCTTC.

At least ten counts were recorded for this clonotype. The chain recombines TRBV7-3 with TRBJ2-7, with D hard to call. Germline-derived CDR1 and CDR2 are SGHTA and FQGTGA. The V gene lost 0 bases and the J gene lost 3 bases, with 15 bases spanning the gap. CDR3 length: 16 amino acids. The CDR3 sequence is CASSLTPLGGLYEQYF. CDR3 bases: TGTGCCAGCAGCTTAACCCCGCTGGGTGGGCTCTACGAGCAGTACTTC.

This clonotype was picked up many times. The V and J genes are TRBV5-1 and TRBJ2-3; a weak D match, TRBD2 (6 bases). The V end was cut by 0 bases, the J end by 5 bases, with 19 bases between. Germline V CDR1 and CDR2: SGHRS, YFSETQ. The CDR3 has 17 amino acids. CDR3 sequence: CASSLVRGRPGVDTQYF. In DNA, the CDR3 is TGCGCCAGCAGCTTGGTGCGGGGACGTCCGGGGGTAGATACGCAGTATTTT.

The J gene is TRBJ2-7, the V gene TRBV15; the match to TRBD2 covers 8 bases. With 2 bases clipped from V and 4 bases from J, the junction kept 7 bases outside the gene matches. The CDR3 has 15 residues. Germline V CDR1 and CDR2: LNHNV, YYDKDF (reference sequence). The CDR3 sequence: CATSRPGLAGYEQYF. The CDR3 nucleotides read TGTGCCACCAGCAGACCGGGGCTAGCGGGTTACGAGCAGTACTTC.

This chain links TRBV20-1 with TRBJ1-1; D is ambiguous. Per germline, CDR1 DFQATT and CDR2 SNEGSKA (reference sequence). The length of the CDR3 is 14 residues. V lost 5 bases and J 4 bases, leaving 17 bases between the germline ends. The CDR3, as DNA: TGCAGTGCTTATATCGGAGGGATCGGCACTGAAGCTTTCTTT. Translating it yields CSAYIGGIGTEAFF.

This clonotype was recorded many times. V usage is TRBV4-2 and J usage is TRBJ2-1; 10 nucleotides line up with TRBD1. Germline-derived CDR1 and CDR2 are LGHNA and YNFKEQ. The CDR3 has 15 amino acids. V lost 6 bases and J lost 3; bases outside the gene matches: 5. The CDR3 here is CASRDRDRGYNEQFF. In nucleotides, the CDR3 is TGTGCCAGCAGGGACCGGGACAGGGGCTACAATGAGCAGTTCTTC.